This entry describes one TCR beta chain. The Seattle patients joined while their infection was active and were tracked longitudinally afterward. This sample is part of a study of blood T cell repertoires in COVID-19. On the study more broadly: From T cells, B-cell-depleted T cells, or PBMCs came the material, which was cDNA or gDNA.

Trimming left V 0 bases short and J 9 bases short, with 18 bases between. The CDR3 totals 16 residues. CDR1 and CDR2 from the germline V gene are GTSNPN and SVGIG (reference sequence). As originally analysed: Nucleated cell number was recorded as an estimate derived from reference gene primer amplification. The data were produced by immunoSEQ multiplex PCR, yet TCRdb's version contains in-frame clones alone and is incomplete. Clone size and the V and J calls come from that table; the DNA yielded D and trimming. The sample contains about 480,000 clones, roughly nine tenths of which appear only once. This chain connects TRBV30 to TRBJ1-6; D is possibly TRBD1 (5 bases). Sample: peripheral blood. The source of this sequence is a man aged 18 to 35 with COVID-19, enrolled during active disease. DNA of the CDR3: TGTGCCTGGAGTGTAGGAGGGGTGGGGGTGAGTTCACCCCTCCACTTT. Translated, it gives CAWSVGGVGVSSPLHF.